A selection of T cell receptor beta chains follows, all from one sample in a study of blood T cell repertoires in COVID-19. The assay was immunoSEQ multiplex PCR, and TCRdb's table has in-frame clones only and misses some. Among about 150,000 clones listed, over 65% were seen once. The sequenced material came from peripheral blood. These receptors were collected from a man in his 70s with acute or convalescent COVID-19. Both conserved end residues are part of each CDR3. A D gene is named only where the DNA matches it firmly. A clone size is listed for some rows: how often the clone was seen (once, few, many), or a class if it is expanded.

v_call	d_call	clone_size	j_call	cdr3_aa	cdr3_nt
TRBV9	TRBD1	.	TRBJ1-4	CASSPGTGAVGNEKLFF	TGTGCCAGCAGCCCTGGGACAGGGGCTGTCGGTAATGAAAAACTGTTTTTT
TRBV7-9	.	.	TRBJ2-7	CASSLAGANYEQYF	TGTGCCAGCAGCTTAGCTGGGGCGAACTACGAGCAGTACTTC
TRBV28	.	.	TRBJ2-7	CASSFSIPRLSPTGSSYEQYF	TGTGCCAGCAGTTTTTCGATCCCCCGACTGTCACCGACTGGGTCGTCCTACGAGCAGTACTTC
TRBV30	.	.	TRBJ1-5	CAWSTGQYSNQPQHF	TGTGCCTGGAGTACCGGACAGTATAGCAATCAGCCCCAGCATTTT
TRBV7-8	TRBD1	.	TRBJ1-1	CASSSTGGFVNTEAFF	TGTGCCAGCAGCTCGACAGGGGGCTTCGTAAACACTGAAGCTTTCTTT
TRBV6-5	.	.	TRBJ1-6	CASSYSWAGNNSPLHF	TGTGCCAGCAGTTACTCTTGGGCCGGAAATAATTCACCCCTCCACTTT
TRBV5-1	.	.	TRBJ2-4	CASRPGVPLMNIQYF	TGCGCCAGCAGGCCAGGGGTCCCTTTGATGAACATTCAGTACTTC
TRBV30	TRBD1	.	TRBJ1-4	CAWSVPGGGEKLFF	TGTGCCTGGAGTGTACCAGGGGGCGGTGAAAAACTGTTTTTT
TRBV14	.	.	TRBJ1-2	CASSQNRVNGYTF	TGTGCCAGCAGCCAGAACAGGGTGAATGGCTACACCTTC
TRBV5-5	.	.	TRBJ1-6	CASSLDSYYNSPLHF	TGTGCCAGCAGCTTGGATTCTTATTATAATTCACCCCTCCACTTT
TRBV2	.	.	TRBJ1-6	CASSLGMNSPLHF	TGTGCCAGCAGTTTGGGCATGAATTCACCCCTCCACTTT
TRBV2	.	.	TRBJ2-6	CASTALAGGANVLTF	TGTGCCAGCACTGCCCTGGCGGGGGGGGCCAACGTCCTGACTTTC
TRBV5-6	TRBD1	few	TRBJ1-2	CASSVPGQDPYGYTF	TGTGCCAGCAGCGTTCCGGGACAGGACCCCTATGGCTACACCTTC
TRBV4-1	.	.	TRBJ2-7	CASSQVTGTRYEQYF	TGCGCCAGCAGCCAAGTTACCGGGACACGTTACGAGCAGTACTTC
TRBV7-2	TRBD1	.	TRBJ1-5	CASSRNGGQGFQPQHF	TGTGCCAGCAGCCGCAACGGTGGACAGGGGTTTCAGCCCCAGCATTTT
TRBV29-1	TRBD1	once	TRBJ2-7	CSVPGQYEQYF	TGCAGCGTGCCGGGACAGTACGAGCAGTACTTC
TRBV24-1	TRBD1	.	TRBJ2-5	CATSDPNPGQGARETQYF	TGTGCCACCAGTGACCCAAATCCGGGACAGGGCGCCAGGGAGACCCAGTACTTC
TRBV6-4	.	few	TRBJ2-7	CASSRGFGELTYEQYF	TGTGCCAGCAGCCGCGGTTTCGGGGAACTCACCTACGAGCAGTACTTC
TRBV3-1/TRBV3-2	TRBD1	.	TRBJ2-7	CASSQAGQQAEQYF	TGTGCCAGCAGCCAAGCGGGACAGCAAGCGGAGCAGTACTTC
TRBV4-1	.	.	TRBJ1-5	CASSQDPTGDQPQHF	TGCGCCAGCAGCCAAGATCCGACAGGAGATCAGCCCCAGCATTTT
TRBV3-1/TRBV3-2	.	.	TRBJ2-2	CASSQVTGELFF	TGTGCCAGCAGCCAAGTAACCGGGGAGCTGTTTTTT
TRBV25-1	.	.	TRBJ1-1	CASSDFGLSEAFF	TGTGCCAGCAGTGACTTTGGACTGAGTGAAGCTTTCTTT
TRBV9	.	.	TRBJ1-4	CASSVGSQGSVEKLFF	TGTGCCAGCAGCGTAGGTTCTCAGGGGAGCGTCGAAAAACTGTTTTTT
TRBV9	TRBD2	once	TRBJ2-5	CASSVLAGGRETQYF	TGTGCCAGCAGCGTACTAGCGGGGGGGCGTGAGACCCAGTACTTC
TRBV4-2	.	.	TRBJ2-3	CASSQAYPDTQYF	TGTGCCAGCAGCCAAGCCTATCCAGATACGCAGTATTTT
TRBV11-2	.	.	TRBJ1-3	CASSPTGWENTIYF	TGTGCCAGCAGCCCTACAGGTTGGGAAAACACCATATATTTT
TRBV6-5	TRBD2	.	TRBJ2-1	CASMAGGRDEQFF	TGTGCCAGCATGGCGGGGGGGAGGGATGAGCAGTTCTTC
TRBV6-1	TRBD1	.	TRBJ1-4	CASSEAPGDREGEKLFF	TGTGCCAGCAGTGAAGCTCCTGGGGACAGGGAAGGAGAAAAACTGTTTTTT
TRBV19	.	.	TRBJ2-5	CASTQGSGDPQYF	TGTGCCAGTACCCAGGGTTCCGGTGATCCCCAGTACTTC
TRBV3-1/TRBV3-2	.	.	TRBJ1-2	CASSQDRGHYGYTF	TGTGCCAGCAGCCAAGATCGGGGTCACTATGGCTACACCTTC
TRBV5-1	TRBD1	.	TRBJ1-2	CASSLGDRDYGYTF	TGCGCCAGCAGCTTGGGGGACAGGGACTATGGCTACACCTTC
TRBV7-3	.	.	TRBJ1-1	CASSLTPTVPNTEAFF	TGTGCCAGCAGCTTAACGCCGACAGTACCGAACACTGAAGCTTTCTTT
TRBV11-3	.	.	TRBJ1-1	CASSASGYTEAFF	TGTGCCAGCAGCGCCAGCGGGTACACTGAAGCTTTCTTT
TRBV7-8	.	.	TRBJ1-6	CASSPPPGTLSNSPLHF	TGTGCCAGCAGCCCACCTCCCGGGACTTTAAGTAATTCACCCCTCCACTTT
TRBV24-1	.	.	TRBJ1-2	CATMPKKGYTF	TGTGCCACCATGCCTAAAAAGGGCTACACCTTC
TRBV19	TRBD2	.	TRBJ2-7	CASSPGSGTSSYEQYF	TGTGCCAGTAGTCCAGGAAGCGGGACTAGCTCCTACGAGCAGTACTTC
TRBV28	.	.	TRBJ2-3	CASRARLAGVADTQYF	TGTGCCAGCAGAGCAAGGTTGGCGGGTGTGGCAGATACGCAGTATTTT
TRBV2	TRBD2	.	TRBJ2-1	CASRLAGGNYNEQFF	TGTGCCAGCAGACTAGCGGGGGGGAACTACAATGAGCAGTTCTTC
TRBV28	TRBD1	.	TRBJ2-7	CASNTVDRVHEQYF	TGTGCCAGCAATACAGTCGACAGGGTACACGAGCAGTACTTC
TRBV12-3/TRBV12-4	.	.	TRBJ2-7	CASSYGGLGDNF	TGTGCCAGCAGTTACGGAGGACTAGGGGACAACTTC
TRBV6-5	.	.	TRBJ2-1	CASSYSRGEGEQFF	TGTGCCAGCAGTTACTCCAGGGGGGAAGGTGAGCAGTTCTTC
TRBV19	TRBD1	.	TRBJ1-1	CASTFFGGQANTEAFF	TGTGCCAGTACTTTTTTCGGGGGACAGGCGAACACTGAAGCTTTCTTT
TRBV9	TRBD1	.	TRBJ1-3	CASSVAPQGVENTIYF	TGTGCCAGCAGCGTAGCGCCCCAGGGGGTGGAAAACACCATATATTTT
TRBV5-1	.	.	TRBJ1-4	CASSLGAGGGPNEKLFF	TGCGCCAGCAGCTTGGGGGCAGGTGGAGGACCTAATGAAAAACTGTTTTTT
TRBV5-6	TRBD2	.	TRBJ2-7	CASSPRLAGASYEQYF	TGTGCCAGCAGCCCTCGACTAGCGGGAGCCTCCTACGAGCAGTACTTC
TRBV28	TRBD1	.	TRBJ2-5	CASSPGQAQETQYF	TGTGCCAGCAGTCCGGGACAGGCCCAAGAGACCCAGTACTTC
TRBV6-1	.	.	TRBJ1-1	CASSDAGSMNTEAFF	TGTGCCAGCAGTGATGCGGGCAGTATGAACACTGAAGCTTTCTTT
TRBV4-2	TRBD2	once	TRBJ2-3	CASSQLAGSTDTQYF	TGTGCCAGCAGCCAACTAGCGGGTAGCACAGATACGCAGTATTTT